The clone carrying this T cell receptor beta chain was seen a few times. The data belong to a study of T cells after yellow fever vaccination. From the 5' RACE reads, TCRdb called clonotypes with MiXCR, one entry per CDR3 protein. The sample shows some 500,000 distinct CDR3 sequences, 13% of them seen only once. The TCR sequence derives from a man aged 25-45 years who received the YFV17D yellow fever vaccine. The input for sequencing was PBMCs, taken on the day of the yellow fever booster vaccination.

The CDR3 DNA follows: TGTGCCAGCTCACCTGAGGACAGACCACAAGAGACCCAGTACTTC. Amino acids: CASSPEDRPQETQYF. The J gene is TRBJ2-5, the V gene TRBV18; possible D gene TRBD1, 6 bases. Trimming cost V 3 bases and J 2 bases, with 13 bases left between them. The CDR3 length is 15 residues. Germline values: CDR1 KGHSH, CDR2 LQKENI.